This T cell receptor beta chain was sequenced for a study of cytomegalovirus exposure and HLA in healthy donors. The study ran its PCR with 60 Vbeta and 13 Jbeta primers. Original handling: An analysis that came later counted approximately 76 million unique TCR beta chains, about 10 million shared. The repertoire was sequenced with immunoSEQ multiplex PCR; TCRdb's copy has only in-frame clones and lacks some. V, J and clone size are taken as reported in that table, and D and trimming were inferred from the DNA itself. The table shows roughly 190,000 clones, with about 84% occurring only once. The germline V gene encodes CDR1 SGDLS and CDR2 YYNGEE. Trimming removed 4 bases from V and 5 bases from J, with 17 bases in between. CDR3 length: 15 amino acids.

The chain carries TRBV9 and TRBJ2-3; possible D gene TRBD2, 7 bases. The sample consisted of PBMCs. The sequence came from a man over 45 in good health and CMV-seronegative. In nucleotides, the CDR3 is TGTGCCAGCAGCTCGCCGGGGGGACACGGAGATACGCAGTATTTT. Protein product: CASSSPGGHGDTQYF.